This T cell receptor beta chain stems from a study of CD8 T cells in Susac syndrome. Study results and limitations: Acknowledgment was made by the study that its TCR sequencing and HLA analysis involved a relatively small number of individuals.

Reverse transcription of about 0.45 to 1 ug RNA used random hexamers. Amplification of TCR beta CDR3 was carried out by immunoSEQ multiplex PCR, which covered 54 Vbeta and 13 Jbeta segments. TCRdb processed the immunoSEQ multiplex PCR reads anew with MiXCR; each CDR3 protein has one entry. The table lists about 130,000 distinct CDR3 sequences, around 94% of them singletons, with around 0.12% in the top ten. Concerning this clonotype itself: Its antigen is still unknown.

The V gene lost 7 bases and the J gene lost 6 bases, with 18 bases spanning the gap. This CDR3 region has 14 residues. Germline V lookup: CDR1 MDHEN, CDR2 SYDVKM. The sample taken for sequencing was CD4+ T cells from PBMCs. This clonotype originated in a human donor with multiple sclerosis. This chain connects TRBV28 to TRBJ1-1; D possibly corresponds to TRBD1 (5 bases). The CDR3 DNA sequence: TGTGCCAGCACCGCCGGGGGTTCCCCCTCTGAAGCTTTCTTT. It yields the protein CASTAGGSPSEAFF. Full variable domain (remainder filled in from reference TRBV28 and TRBJ1-1): DVKVTQSSRYLVKRTGEKVFLECVQDMDHENMFWYRQDPGLGLRLIYFSYDVKMKEKGDIPEGYSVSREKKERFSLILESASTNQTSMYLCASTAGGSPSEAFFGQGTRLTVV.